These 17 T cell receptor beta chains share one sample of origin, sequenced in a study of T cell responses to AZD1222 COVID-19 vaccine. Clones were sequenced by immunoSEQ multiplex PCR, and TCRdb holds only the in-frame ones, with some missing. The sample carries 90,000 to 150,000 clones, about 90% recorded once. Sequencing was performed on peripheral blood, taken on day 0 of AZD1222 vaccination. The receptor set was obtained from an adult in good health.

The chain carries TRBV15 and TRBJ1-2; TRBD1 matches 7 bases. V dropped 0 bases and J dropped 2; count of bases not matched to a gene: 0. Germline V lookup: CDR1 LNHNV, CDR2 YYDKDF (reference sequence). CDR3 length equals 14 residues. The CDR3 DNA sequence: TGTGCCACCAGCAGAGACAGGGGGAACTATGGCTACACCTTC. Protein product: CATSRDRGNYGYTF.

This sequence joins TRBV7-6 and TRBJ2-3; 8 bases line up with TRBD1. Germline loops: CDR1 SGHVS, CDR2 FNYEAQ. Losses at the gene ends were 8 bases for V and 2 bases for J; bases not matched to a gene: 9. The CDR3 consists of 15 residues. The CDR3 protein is CASARQGTSTDTQYF. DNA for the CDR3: TGTGCCAGCGCCCGACAGGGGACTTCCACAGATACGCAGTATTTT.

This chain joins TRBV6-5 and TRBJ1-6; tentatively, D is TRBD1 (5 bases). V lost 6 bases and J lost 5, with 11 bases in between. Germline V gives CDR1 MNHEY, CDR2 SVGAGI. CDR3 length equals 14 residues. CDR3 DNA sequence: TGTGCCAGCAGCCGGGGGAGAGATAATTCACCCCTCCACTTT. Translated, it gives CASSRGRDNSPLHF.

The DNA for the CDR3 is TGTGCCAGCAGCCAATCTGCGCTGGGCACTGAAGCTTTCTTT. Its translation: CASSQSALGTEAFF. The chain employs TRBV3-1 (or the pseudogene TRBV3-2) and TRBJ1-1; D is unresolved. CDR1 is LGHDT and CDR2 is YNNKEL in the germline V gene (reference sequence). Between the trimmed V and J ends, which lost 2 bases and 4 bases, there was a span of 11 bases. The CDR3 totals 14 residues.

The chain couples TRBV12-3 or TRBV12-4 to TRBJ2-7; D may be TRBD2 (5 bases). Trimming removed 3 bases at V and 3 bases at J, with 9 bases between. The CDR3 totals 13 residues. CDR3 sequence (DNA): TGTGCCAGCAGTTTCGGGGAGCGCTACGAGCAGTACTTC. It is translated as CASSFGERYEQYF.

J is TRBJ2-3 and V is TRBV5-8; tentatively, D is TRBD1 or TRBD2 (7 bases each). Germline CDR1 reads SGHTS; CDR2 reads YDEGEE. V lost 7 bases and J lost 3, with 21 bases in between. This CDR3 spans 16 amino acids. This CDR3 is CASSQGGPETTDTQYF. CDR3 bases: TGTGCCAGCTCCCAGGGGGGGCCGGAGACGACAGATACGCAGTATTTT.

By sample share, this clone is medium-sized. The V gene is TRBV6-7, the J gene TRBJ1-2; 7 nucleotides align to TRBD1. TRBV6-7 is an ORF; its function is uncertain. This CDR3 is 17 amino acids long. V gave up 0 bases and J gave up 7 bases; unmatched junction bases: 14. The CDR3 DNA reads TGTGCCAGCAGTTACTCCGAGGCATTTAAGGGGGCGCCTGGCTACACCTTC. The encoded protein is CASSYSEAFKGAPGYTF.

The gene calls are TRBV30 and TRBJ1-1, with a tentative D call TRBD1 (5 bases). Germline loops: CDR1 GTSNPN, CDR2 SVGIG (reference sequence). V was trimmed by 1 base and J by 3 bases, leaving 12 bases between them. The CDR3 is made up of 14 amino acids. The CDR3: CAWSGTGGYTEAFF. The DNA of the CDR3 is TGTGCCTGGAGTGGAACCGGGGGTTACACTGAAGCTTTCTTT.

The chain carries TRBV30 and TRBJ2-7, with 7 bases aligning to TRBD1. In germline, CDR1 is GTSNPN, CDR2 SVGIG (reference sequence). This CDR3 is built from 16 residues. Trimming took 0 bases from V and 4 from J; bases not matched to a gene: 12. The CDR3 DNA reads TGTGCCTGGAGTGTTGGCTCCGGGACAGAGCTTTACGAGCAGTACTTC. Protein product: CAWSVGSGTELYEQYF.

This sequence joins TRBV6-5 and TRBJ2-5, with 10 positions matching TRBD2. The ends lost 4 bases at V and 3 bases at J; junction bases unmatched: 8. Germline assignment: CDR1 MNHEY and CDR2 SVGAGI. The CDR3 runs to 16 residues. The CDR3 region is CASSSLLAGVEETQYF. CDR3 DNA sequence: TGTGCCAGCAGTTCCCTTCTAGCGGGAGTCGAAGAGACCCAGTACTTC.

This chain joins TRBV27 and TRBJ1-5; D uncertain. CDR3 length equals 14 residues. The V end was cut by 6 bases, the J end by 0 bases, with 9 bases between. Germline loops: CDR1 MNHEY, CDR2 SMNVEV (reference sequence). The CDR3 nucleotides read TGTGCCAGCAGAGTCATCGATAGCAATCAGCCCCAGCATTTT. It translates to CASRVIDSNQPQHF.

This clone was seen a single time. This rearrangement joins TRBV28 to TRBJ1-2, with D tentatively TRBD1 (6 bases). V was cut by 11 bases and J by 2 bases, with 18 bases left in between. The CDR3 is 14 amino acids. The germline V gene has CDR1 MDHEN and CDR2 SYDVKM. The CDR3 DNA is TGTGCCGGCAACTCAGGGGCCCAAAACTATGGCTACACCTTC. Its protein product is CAGNSGAQNYGYTF.

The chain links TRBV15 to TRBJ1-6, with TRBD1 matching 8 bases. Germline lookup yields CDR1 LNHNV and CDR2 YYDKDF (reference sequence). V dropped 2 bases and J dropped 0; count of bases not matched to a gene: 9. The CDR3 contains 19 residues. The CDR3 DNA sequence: TGTGCCACCAGCAGATTACAGGGGGTGGTCCTCTCCTATAATTCACCCCTCCACTTT. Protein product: CATSRLQGVVLSYNSPLHF.

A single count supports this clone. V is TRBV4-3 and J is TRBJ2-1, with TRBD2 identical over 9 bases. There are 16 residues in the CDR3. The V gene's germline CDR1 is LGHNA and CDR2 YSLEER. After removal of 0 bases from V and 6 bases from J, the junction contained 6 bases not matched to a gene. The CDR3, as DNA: TGCGCCAGCAGCCAAGAGGTAGCGGGAGAGCCCAATGAGCAGTTCTTC. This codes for CASSQEVAGEPNEQFF.

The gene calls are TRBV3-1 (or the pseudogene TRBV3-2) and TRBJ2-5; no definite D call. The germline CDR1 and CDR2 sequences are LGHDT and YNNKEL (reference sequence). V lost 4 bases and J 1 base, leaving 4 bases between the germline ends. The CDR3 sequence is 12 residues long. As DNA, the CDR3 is TGTGCCAGCAGCCTCATCCAAGAGACCCAGTACTTC. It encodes CASSLIQETQYF.

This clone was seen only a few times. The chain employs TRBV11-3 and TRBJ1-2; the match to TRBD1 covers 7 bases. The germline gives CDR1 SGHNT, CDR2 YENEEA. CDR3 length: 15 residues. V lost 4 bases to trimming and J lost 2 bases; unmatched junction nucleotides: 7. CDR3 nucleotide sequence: TGTGCCAGCAGCTCAGGGACAGACCTCAACTATGGCTACACCTTC. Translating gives CASSSGTDLNYGYTF.

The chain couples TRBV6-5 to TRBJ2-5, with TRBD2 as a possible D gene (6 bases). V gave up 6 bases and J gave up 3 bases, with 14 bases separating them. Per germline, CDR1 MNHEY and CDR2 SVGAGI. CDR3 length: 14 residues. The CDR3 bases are TGTGCCAGCAGCCGCGGACTATTGAAAGAGACCCAGTACTTC. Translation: CASSRGLLKETQYF.